This TCR beta chain was sequenced for a study of cytomegalovirus exposure and HLA in healthy donors. V shed 3 bases, J shed 6 bases, and the junction held 8 bases outside the gene matches. The CDR3 extends over 16 amino acids. Germline V lookup: CDR1 SGHKS, CDR2 YYEKEE (reference sequence). Primers for the PCR totalled 60 Vbeta and 13 Jbeta. Method: immunoSEQ multiplex PCR; TCRdb's copy keeps in-frame clones and lacks some. The repertoire holds around 190,000 clones, with around 79% as singletons. J is TRBJ2-3 and V is TRBV5-5, with 12 bases aligning to TRBD2. The sequenced sample consisted of PBMCs. This receptor was obtained from a woman aged 30 to 39 in good health and CMV-seropositive. CDR3 sequence reads: CASSWTTSGRWDTQYF. CDR3 bases: TGTGCCAGCAGCTGGACAACTAGCGGGAGGTGGGATACGCAGTATTTT.